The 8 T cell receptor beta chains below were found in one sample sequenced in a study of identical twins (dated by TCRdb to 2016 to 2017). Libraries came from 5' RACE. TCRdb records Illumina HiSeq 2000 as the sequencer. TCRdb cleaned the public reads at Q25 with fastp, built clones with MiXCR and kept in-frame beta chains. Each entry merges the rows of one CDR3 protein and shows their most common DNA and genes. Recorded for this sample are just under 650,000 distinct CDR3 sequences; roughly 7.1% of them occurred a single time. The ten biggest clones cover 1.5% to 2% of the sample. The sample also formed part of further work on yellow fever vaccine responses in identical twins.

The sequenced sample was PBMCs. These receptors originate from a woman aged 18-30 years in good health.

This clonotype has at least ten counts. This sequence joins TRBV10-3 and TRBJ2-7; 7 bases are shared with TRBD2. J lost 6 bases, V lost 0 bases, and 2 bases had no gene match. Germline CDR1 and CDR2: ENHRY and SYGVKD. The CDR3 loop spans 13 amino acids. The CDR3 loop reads CAISESGGLEQYF. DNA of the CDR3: TGTGCCATCAGTGAGTCGGGAGGGCTCGAGCAGTACTTC.

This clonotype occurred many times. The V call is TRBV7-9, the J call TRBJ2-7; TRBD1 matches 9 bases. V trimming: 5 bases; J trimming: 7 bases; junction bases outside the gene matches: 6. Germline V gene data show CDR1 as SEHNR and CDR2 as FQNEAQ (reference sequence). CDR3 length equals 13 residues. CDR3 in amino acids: CASSPQGAEEQYF. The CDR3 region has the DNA TGTGCCAGCAGCCCACAGGGGGCGGAGGAGCAGTACTTC.

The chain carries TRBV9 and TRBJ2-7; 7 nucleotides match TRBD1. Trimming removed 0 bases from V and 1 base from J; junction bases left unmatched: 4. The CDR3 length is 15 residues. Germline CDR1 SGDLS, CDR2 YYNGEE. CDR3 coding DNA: TGTGCCAGCAGCGTAGAGGGGACAGCATCCTACGAGCAGTACTTC. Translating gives CASSVEGTASYEQYF.

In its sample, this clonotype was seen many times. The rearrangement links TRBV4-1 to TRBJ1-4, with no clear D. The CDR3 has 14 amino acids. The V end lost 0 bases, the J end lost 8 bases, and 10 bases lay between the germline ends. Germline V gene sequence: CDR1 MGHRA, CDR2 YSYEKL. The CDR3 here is CASSQDPPREKLFF. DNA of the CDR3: TGCGCCAGCAGCCAAGATCCCCCACGGGAAAAACTGTTTTTT.

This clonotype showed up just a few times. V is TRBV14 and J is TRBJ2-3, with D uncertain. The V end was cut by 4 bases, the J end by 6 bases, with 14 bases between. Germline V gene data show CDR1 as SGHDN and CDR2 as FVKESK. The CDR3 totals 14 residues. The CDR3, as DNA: TGTGCCAGCAGCCCCGCCGGAGCGCCGGATACGCAGTATTTT. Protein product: CASSPAGAPDTQYF.

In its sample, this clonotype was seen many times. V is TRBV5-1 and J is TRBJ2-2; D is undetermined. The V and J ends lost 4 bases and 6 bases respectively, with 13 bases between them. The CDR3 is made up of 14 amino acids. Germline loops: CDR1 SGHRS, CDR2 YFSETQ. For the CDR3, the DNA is TGCGCCAGCAGCCCGGACGTACGAGCCGGGGAGCTGTTTTTT. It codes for CASSPDVRAGELFF.

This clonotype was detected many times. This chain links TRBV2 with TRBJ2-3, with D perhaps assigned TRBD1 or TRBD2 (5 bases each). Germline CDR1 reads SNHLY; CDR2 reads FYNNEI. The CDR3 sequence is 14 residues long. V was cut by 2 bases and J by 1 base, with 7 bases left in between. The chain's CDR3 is CASSETGRTDTQYF. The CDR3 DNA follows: TGTGCCAGCAGTGAAACGGGACGCACAGATACGCAGTATTTT.

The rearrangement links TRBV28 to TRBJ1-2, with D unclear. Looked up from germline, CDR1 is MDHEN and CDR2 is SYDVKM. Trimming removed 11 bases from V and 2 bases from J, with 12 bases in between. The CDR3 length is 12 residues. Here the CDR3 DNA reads TGTGCCGTCCTCCGGGAGAACTATGGCTACACCTTC. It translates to CAVLRENYGYTF.